This TCR beta chain was found in a study of human T cells and chemical hapten exposure. In the study overall: Patch testing was performed with 0.01% DPC on the upper back, with reading at 6 days. Study-wide findings and caveats: Among TCRs, those above 1 in 1000 frequency were unaffected by DPC sensitization.

From germline, CDR1 is SEHNR and CDR2 FQNEAQ (reference sequence). The CDR3 extends over 15 amino acids. Time point noted: patch test 3, about 24 weeks after DPC sensitization. The sample's treatment: therapeutic diphenylcyclopropenone sensitization with weekly scalp DPC. People who gave samples had alopecia, were 18 to 70 years old, and were suitable for DPC. Unseparated into fractions, whole blood served as the source from which total RNA was extracted. Details on this clonotype: The antigen is not known. The junction departs from germline at one end; a sequencing error may be responsible.

TCRdb independently ran MiXCR on the RACE reads; one entry per CDR3 protein. In the table there are about 200,000 distinct CDR3 sequences, under 25% of which are singletons. The receptor was derived from a woman aged 40 to 49 with alopecia areata. Some clones in this sample may be carry-over from other donors' samples. This specimen consisted of whole blood, obtained in connection with sensitization to the hapten diphenylcyclopropenone (DPC). The chain employs TRBV7-9 and TRBJ2-6; TRBD2 might be the D (5 bases). The CDR3 protein is CASSLAQTGANVLTF. The DNA of the CDR3 is TGTGCCAGCAGTTTAGCGCAGACTGGGGCCAACGTCCTGACTTTC.